This T cell receptor beta chain is from a study of T cell responses to AZD1222 COVID-19 vaccine (dated by TCRdb to the early 2020s). With respect to the entire study: TCR sequencing covered some 250 trial participants: 207 given two doses of AZD1222 and approximately 26 given two doses of MenACWY control vaccine. Trial participants were enrolled into age subgroups of 18-55, 56-69 and 70-plus years, which contained around 150, 28 and 57 TCR-sequenced participants, respectively. What the research found in general, with its limitations: Participants were mostly white British, with more females than males. The authors suggested clonal diversity may have been underestimated. Spike-specific TCR breadth and depth rose significantly after two AZD1222 doses compared with day 0 and with MenACWY recipients. Conclusions about previously exposed vaccinees were limited because only six AZD1222 recipients were SARS-CoV-2 seropositive at baseline. The 56-69-year group was small, and its depth increase did not reach significance, likely because of low power. CD4 TCRs associated with the vaccine covered the entire spike protein, and the dominant responses were in regions 160-218 and 743-854. Epitopes outside the regions mutated in the B.1.351 and B.1.1.7 variants were reportedly recognized by nearly half of the unique spike-specific TCRs. Because no day 14 peak-response samples were available, the repertoires could be characterized only after the peak T cell response.

The sample's time point, from its label and the paper: about 28 days (+/-7) after the second vaccine dose. AZD1222 recipients whose second dose came at about 4 weeks and those whose second dose came at about 12 weeks were combined into one group, since spike-specific TCR depth and breadth did not differ between the two schedules. The vaccinee samples were drawn from two UK trials, COV001 and COV002, one of which was a single-blind randomized controlled phase 2/3 trial testing AZD1222 (ChAdOx1 nCoV-19) in healthy adults. For TCRbeta chain sequencing, PBMC samples were collected from trial participants at day 0 and at day 28 after the second dose. V is reduced by 7 bases and J by 7 bases, leaving a spacing of 13 bases between them. For CDR1 and CDR2, the germline V gene lists KGHDR and SFDVKD. The CDR3 starts with the cysteine, ends with the phenylalanine, and has 13 residues. CDR3 DNA only is kept here, 39 bases in frame from base 1.

The CDR3 regions of human TCRbeta chains were analyzed by immunosequencing. In the original analysis: TCRs in the repertoires were matched against a reference library of SARS-CoV-2-specific TCRs that had been generated with the MIRA antigen-specificity platform. Breadth was defined as the fraction of unique TCRs that were SARS-CoV-2-associated, and depth was defined as the fraction of total T cells that were SARS-CoV-2-associated. Using the MIRA data, each spike-specific TCR was mapped to the spike region that the TCR reacts to and placed in a CD4 or CD8 class. Log10-transformed breadth and depth values were compared by one-way ANOVA with Sidak's multiple comparisons tests. TCRdb re-hosts the immuneACCESS table, in-frame sequences only. Its copies lack some clones; in the studies checked, an unresolved V gene accounts for under half of them, and the cause for the rest is not known. V, J and clone size derive from that table, while D and trimming were established from the DNA sequence. The sample includes more than 95,000 clones, with 89% observed a single time. The ten largest clones take up roughly two fifths of the sample.

This clone was detected only once. What this receptor recognizes is not known. Base-call qualities are not available, and no considerably larger clone is one nucleotide away. This receptor was obtained from an adult who received the AZD1222 COVID-19 vaccine. This sample comprised peripheral blood, obtained 28 days after the second AZD1222 dose. Here the chain combines TRBV24-1 and TRBJ2-1; the D call is tentative, TRBD1 or TRBD2, as each matches 7 bases. The DNA sequence is given as TGTGCCACCAGGAGGGGGGGACAGAATGAGCAGTTCTTC. Translated, this gives CATRRGGQNEQFF.